This T cell receptor beta chain was profiled in a study of identical twins. Per germline, CDR1 SGHRS and CDR2 YFSETQ. The ends were cut back, 8 bases at V and 6 bases at J, with 9 bases in the middle. The CDR3 totals 11 residues. TCRdb re-derived calls from the 5' RACE reads in MiXCR, one entry per CDR3 protein. The data show more than 650,000 distinct CDR3 sequences, roughly 6% seen once. This clonotype appeared a few times. This receptor was identified in a man aged 18-30 years in good health. The chain links TRBV5-1 to TRBJ2-1, with D maybe TRBD2 (5 bases). The material sequenced was naive T cells sorted from blood. CDR3 residues: CASISGNEQFF. The CDR3 bases are TGCGCCAGTATAAGCGGCAATGAGCAGTTCTTC.